The 10 T cell receptor beta chains below all came from one sample that was sequenced in a study of T cells after yellow fever vaccination. TCRdb re-called the 5' RACE reads through MiXCR, storing one row per CDR3 protein. The sample carries about 260,000 distinct CDR3 sequences, 10% to 15% recorded once. This sample comprised CD4+ T cells sorted from PBMCs, obtained 45 days after the yellow fever booster vaccination. All receptors derive from a man aged 25-40 years who received the YFV17D yellow fever vaccine.

The chain uses TRBV7-2 and TRBJ2-5; D perhaps matches TRBD2 (5 bases). V lost 8 bases and J 2 bases, leaving 15 bases between the germline ends. This CDR3 is 14 amino acids long. Germline lookup yields CDR1 SGHTA and CDR2 FQGNSA. The CDR3 spells CASRLGVEQETQYF. The CDR3 bases are TGTGCCAGCCGATTGGGAGTTGAGCAAGAGACCCAGTACTTC.

The CDR3 region has the DNA TGTGCCAGCAGTCCCCGGGGGAGCGGGATTAAAGACTACGAGCAGTACTTC. Translated, it gives CASSPRGSGIKDYEQYF. The chain carries TRBV27 and TRBJ2-7; TRBD2 aligns across 7 bases. Trimming at V came to 5 bases and at J to 3 bases, leaving 16 bases not matched to a gene. The CDR3 has 17 residues. Germline values: CDR1 MNHEY, CDR2 SMNVEV (reference sequence).

The table lists this clonotype with many counts. The V call is TRBV5-6, the J call TRBJ2-7; the D gene could be TRBD1 or TRBD2 (5 bases each). Germline V gene lookup returns CDR1 SGHDT and CDR2 YYEEEE. Between the trimmed V and J ends, which lost 2 bases and 0 bases, there was a span of 12 bases. This CDR3 contains 15 residues. The CDR3 bases are TGTGCCAGCAGCTTTGGGAGAAGGGGCTCCTACGAGCAGTACTTC. Its protein is CASSFGRRGSYEQYF.

This clonotype was counted only a few times. The rearrangement uses TRBV4-3 and TRBJ1-4; the D gene is possibly TRBD1 (6 bases). CDR1 is LGHNA, CDR2 YSLEER, per germline. The germline V and J ends were trimmed by 0 bases and 8 bases, with 13 bases remaining between them. The CDR3 sequence is 15 residues long. The CDR3 DNA sequence: TGCGCCAGCAGCCAAGATTCAGGGGACAACGAAAAACTGTTTTTT. It yields the protein CASSQDSGDNEKLFF.

This clonotype was counted at least ten times. The chain uses TRBV6-5 and TRBJ2-7, with D unresolved. The CDR3 consists of 11 residues. CDR1 is MNHEY, CDR2 SVGAGI, per germline. Trimming removed 0 bases at V and 5 bases at J, with 2 bases between. CDR3 nucleotide sequence: TGTGCCAGCAGTTACTCTCACGAGCAGTACTTC. Protein sequence: CASSYSHEQYF.

The J gene is TRBJ1-4, the V gene TRBV4-3; the D gene is possibly TRBD1 (5 bases). Germline CDR1 is LGHNA and CDR2 is YSLEER. The V gene lost 1 base and the J gene lost 2 bases, with 20 bases spanning the gap. The CDR3 contains 19 residues. In DNA form, the CDR3 reads TGCGCCAGCAGCCAAGGGGACCGAAACCCCCCCTACACTAATGAAAAACTGTTTTTT. Protein product: CASSQGDRNPPYTNEKLFF.

This clonotype occurred a few times. The J gene is TRBJ2-5, the V gene TRBV29-1; TRBD2 aligns across 7 bases. V dropped 6 bases and J dropped 5; count of bases not matched to a gene: 9. The CDR3 runs 13 residues. Germline CDR1 SQVTM, CDR2 ANQGSEA. In DNA, the CDR3 is TGCAGCGTAGCGGGGCCTTCTGGTGAGACCCAGTACTTC. It codes for CSVAGPSGETQYF.

This clonotype has ten or more counts. V and J are TRBV20-1 and TRBJ2-1, with 8 bases lining up with TRBD1. Per the germline V gene, CDR1 is DFQATT and CDR2 is SNEGSKA (reference sequence). The CDR3 has 15 amino acids. Trimming cost V 3 bases and J 9 bases; bases outside gene matches: 13. CDR3 in DNA: TGCAGTGCTAGGCCAGGGGGCGCGATAGGTATTGAGCAGTTCTTC. Protein sequence: CSARPGGAIGIEQFF.

Here the CDR3 DNA reads TGTGCCAGTAGTATTGATTCCCGCGGGAGGTACTACGAGCAGTACTTC. This translates into CASSIDSRGRYYEQYF. The chain carries TRBV19 and TRBJ2-7; 8 nucleotides line up with TRBD2. V gave up 3 bases and J gave up 3 bases; unmatched junction bases: 10. The V gene's germline CDR1 is LNHDA and CDR2 SQIVND (reference sequence). The CDR3 is made up of 16 amino acids.

The gene calls are TRBV5-1 and TRBJ2-2; 11 bases agree with TRBD2. V lost 3 bases, J lost 1 base, and 2 bases stayed unmatched. The CDR3 length is 16 residues. Germline lookup yields CDR1 SGHRS and CDR2 YFSETQ. This chain's CDR3 is CASSSTSGRNTGELFF. CDR3 in DNA: TGCGCCAGCAGCTCCACTAGCGGGAGGAACACCGGGGAGCTGTTTTTT.